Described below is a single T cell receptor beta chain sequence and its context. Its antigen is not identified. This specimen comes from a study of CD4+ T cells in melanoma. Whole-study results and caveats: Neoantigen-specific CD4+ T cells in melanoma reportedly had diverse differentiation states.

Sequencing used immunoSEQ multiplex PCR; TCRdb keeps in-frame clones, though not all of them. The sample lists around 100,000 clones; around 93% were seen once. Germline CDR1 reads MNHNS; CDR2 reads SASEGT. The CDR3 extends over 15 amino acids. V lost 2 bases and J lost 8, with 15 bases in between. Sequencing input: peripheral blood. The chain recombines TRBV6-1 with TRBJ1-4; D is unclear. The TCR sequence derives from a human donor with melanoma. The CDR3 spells CASSESGFRREKLFF. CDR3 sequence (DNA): TGTGCCAGCAGTGAATCGGGCTTCAGAAGGGAAAAACTGTTTTTT.